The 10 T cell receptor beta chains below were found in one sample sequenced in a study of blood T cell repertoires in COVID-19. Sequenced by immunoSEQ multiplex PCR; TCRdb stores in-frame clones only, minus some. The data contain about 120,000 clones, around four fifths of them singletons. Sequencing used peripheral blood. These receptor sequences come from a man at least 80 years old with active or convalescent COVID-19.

CDR3 region: CAGRKTGVSNQPQHF. The CDR3 DNA is TGTGCCGGGAGAAAGACAGGTGTGAGCAATCAGCCCCAGCATTTT. The chain couples TRBV19 to TRBJ1-5; perhaps TRBD1 as D (6 bases). CDR1 and CDR2 from the germline V gene are LNHDA and SQIVND (reference sequence). CDR3 length equals 15 residues. V was trimmed by 11 bases and J by 1 base, leaving 18 bases between them.

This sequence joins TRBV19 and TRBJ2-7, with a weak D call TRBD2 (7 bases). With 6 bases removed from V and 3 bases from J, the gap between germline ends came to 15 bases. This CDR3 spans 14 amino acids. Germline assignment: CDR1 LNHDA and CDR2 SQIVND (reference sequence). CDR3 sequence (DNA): TGTGCCAGTAGCTTCCACGGGGGGCTCTACGAGCAGTACTTC. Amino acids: CASSFHGGLYEQYF.

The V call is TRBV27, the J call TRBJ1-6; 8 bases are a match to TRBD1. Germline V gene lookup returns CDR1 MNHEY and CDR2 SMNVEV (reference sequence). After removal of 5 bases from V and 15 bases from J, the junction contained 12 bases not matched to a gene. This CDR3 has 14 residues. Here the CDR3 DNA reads TGTGCCAGCAGTCCAGGGACAGGAACCCACCTCCTCCACTTT. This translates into CASSPGTGTHLLHF.

The DNA of the CDR3 is TGTGCCAGCAGCCAAGACCCGGGGGGCCAAAATGAGCAGTTCTTC. Translating it yields CASSQDPGGQNEQFF. V and J are TRBV4-2 and TRBJ2-1, with D perhaps matching TRBD2 (7 bases). The CDR3 is 15 residues long. Germline V lookup: CDR1 LGHNA, CDR2 YNFKEQ. V lost 0 bases, J lost 7 bases, and 13 bases lay in between.

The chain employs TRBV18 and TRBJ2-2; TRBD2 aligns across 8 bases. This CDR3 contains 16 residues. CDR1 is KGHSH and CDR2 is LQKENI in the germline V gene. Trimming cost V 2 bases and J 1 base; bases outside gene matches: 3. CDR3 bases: TGTGCCAGCTCACCAAACAGCGGGGGGAACACCGGGGAGCTGTTTTTT. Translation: CASSPNSGGNTGELFF.

Here the CDR3 DNA reads TGCAGCGTTGTTAAGGGGCTAAACACTGAAGCTTTCTTT. Its translation is CSVVKGLNTEAFF. The rearrangement links TRBV29-1 to TRBJ1-1; possibly TRBD1 for D (5 bases). Germline V gene lookup returns CDR1 SQVTM and CDR2 ANQGSEA. The CDR3 consists of 13 residues. V was shortened by 4 bases and J by 2 bases, with 11 bases between the two germline ends. Full variable domain (remainder filled in from reference TRBV29-1 and TRBJ1-1): SAVISQKPSRDICQRGTSLTIQCQVDSQVTMMFWYRQQPGQSLTLIATANQGSEATYESGFVIDKFPISRPNLTFSTLTVSNMSPEDSSIYLCSVVKGLNTEAFFGQGTRLTVV.

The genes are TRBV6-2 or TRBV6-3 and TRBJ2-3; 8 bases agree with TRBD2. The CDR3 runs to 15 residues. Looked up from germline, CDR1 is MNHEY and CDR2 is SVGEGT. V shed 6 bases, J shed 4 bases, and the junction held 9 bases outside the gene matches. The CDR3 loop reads CASSVSGGGADTQYF. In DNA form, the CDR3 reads TGTGCCAGCAGCGTCAGCGGGGGAGGCGCAGATACGCAGTATTTT.

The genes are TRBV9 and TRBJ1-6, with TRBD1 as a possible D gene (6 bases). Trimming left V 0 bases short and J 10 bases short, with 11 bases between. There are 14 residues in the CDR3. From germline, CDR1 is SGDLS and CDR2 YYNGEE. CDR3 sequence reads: CASSVGQVSSPLHF. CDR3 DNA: TGTGCCAGCAGCGTAGGACAGGTCAGCTCACCCCTCCACTTT.

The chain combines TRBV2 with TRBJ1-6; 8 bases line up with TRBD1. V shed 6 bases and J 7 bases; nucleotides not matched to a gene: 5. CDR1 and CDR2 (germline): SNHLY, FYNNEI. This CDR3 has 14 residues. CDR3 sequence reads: CASSQTGVNSPLHF. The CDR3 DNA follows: TGTGCCAGCAGCCAGACAGGGGTCAATTCACCCCTCCACTTT.

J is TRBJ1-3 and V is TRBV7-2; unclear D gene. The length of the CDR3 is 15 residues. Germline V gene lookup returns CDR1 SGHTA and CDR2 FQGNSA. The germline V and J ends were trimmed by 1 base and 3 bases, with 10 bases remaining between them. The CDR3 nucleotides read TGTGCCAGCAGCTTAGAGCGGGCTGTTGGAAACACCATATATTTT. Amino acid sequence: CASSLERAVGNTIYF.